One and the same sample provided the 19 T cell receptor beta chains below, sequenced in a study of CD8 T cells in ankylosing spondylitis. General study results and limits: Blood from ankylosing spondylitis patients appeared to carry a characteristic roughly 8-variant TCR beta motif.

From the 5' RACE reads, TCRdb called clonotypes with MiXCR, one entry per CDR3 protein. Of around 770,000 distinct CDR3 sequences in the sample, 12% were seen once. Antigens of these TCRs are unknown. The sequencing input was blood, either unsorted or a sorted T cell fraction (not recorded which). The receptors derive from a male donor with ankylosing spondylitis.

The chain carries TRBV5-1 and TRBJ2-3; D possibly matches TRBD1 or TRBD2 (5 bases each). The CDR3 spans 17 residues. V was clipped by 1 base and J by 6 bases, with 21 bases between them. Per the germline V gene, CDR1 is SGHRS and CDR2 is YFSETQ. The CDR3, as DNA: TGCGCCAGCAGCTTGTGGCTTCGGCCCCGGGGCTGGGATACGCAGTATTTT. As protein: CASSLWLRPRGWDTQYF.

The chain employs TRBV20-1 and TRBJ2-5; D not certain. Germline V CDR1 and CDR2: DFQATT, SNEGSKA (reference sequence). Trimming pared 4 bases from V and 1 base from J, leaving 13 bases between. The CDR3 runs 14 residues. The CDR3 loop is CSAMTPALQETQYF. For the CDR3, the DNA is TGCAGTGCTATGACCCCAGCGCTCCAAGAGACCCAGTACTTC.

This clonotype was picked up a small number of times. CDR3 nucleotides: TGCAGTGCTCGACAGTACACTGAAGCTTTCTTT. Translation: CSARQYTEAFF. The chain combines TRBV20-1 with TRBJ1-1; a possible D gene is TRBD1 (5 bases). V lost 5 bases, J lost 3 bases, and 7 bases lay in between. The CDR3 is made up of 11 amino acids. Per germline, CDR1 DFQATT and CDR2 SNEGSKA (reference sequence).

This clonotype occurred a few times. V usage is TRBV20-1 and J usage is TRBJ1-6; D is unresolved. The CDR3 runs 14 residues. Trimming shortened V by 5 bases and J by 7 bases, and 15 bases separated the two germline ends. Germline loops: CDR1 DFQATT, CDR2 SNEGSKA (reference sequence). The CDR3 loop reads CSASRRAENSPLHF. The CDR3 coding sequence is TGCAGTGCTTCTAGGAGGGCAGAAAATTCACCCCTCCACTTT.

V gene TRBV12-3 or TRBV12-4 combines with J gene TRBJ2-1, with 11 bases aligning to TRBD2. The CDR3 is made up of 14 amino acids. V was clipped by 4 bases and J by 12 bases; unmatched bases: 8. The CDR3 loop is CASSSRTSGLWQFF. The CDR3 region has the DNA TGTGCCAGCAGTTCCCGGACTAGCGGGCTGTGGCAGTTCTTC.

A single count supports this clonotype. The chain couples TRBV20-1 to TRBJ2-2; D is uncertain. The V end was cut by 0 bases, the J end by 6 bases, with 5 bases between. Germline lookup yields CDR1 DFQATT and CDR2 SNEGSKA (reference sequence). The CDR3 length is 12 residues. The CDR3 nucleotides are TGCAGTGCTAGAGACTCACCCGGGGAGCTGTTTTTT. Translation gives CSARDSPGELFF.

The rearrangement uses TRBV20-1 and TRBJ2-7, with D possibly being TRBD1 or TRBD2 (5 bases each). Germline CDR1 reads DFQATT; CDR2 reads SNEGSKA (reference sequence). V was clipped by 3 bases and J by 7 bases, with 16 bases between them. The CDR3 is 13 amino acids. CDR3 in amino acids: CSASRTGGWEQYF. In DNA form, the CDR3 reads TGCAGTGCTAGTAGAACAGGAGGCTGGGAGCAGTACTTC.

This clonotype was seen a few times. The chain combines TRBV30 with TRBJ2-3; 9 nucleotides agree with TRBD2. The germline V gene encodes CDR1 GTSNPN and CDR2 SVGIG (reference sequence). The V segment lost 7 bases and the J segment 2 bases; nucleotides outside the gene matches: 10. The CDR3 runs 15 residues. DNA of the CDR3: TGTGCCTCTGATAGCGGGGGATACCACACAGATACGCAGTATTTT. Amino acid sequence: CASDSGGYHTDTQYF.

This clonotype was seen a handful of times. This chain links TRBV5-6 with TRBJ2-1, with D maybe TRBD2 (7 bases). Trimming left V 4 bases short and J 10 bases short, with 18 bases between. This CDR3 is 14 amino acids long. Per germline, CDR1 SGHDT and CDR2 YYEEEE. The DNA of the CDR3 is TGTGCCAGCAGCCCTCGGGGGGCCAAACGCGAGCAGTTCTTC. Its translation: CASSPRGAKREQFF.

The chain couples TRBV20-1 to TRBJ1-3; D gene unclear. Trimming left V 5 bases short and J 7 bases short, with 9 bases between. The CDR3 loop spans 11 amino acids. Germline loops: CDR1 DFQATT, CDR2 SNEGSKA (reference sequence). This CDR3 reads CSAPHWNTIYF. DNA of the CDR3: TGCAGTGCTCCACATTGGAACACCATATATTTT.

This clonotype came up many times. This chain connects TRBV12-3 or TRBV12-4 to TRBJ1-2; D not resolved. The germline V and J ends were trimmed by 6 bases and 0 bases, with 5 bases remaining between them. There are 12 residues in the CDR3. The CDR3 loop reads CASSLSNYGYTF. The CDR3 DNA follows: TGTGCCAGCAGCCTATCTAACTATGGCTACACCTTC.

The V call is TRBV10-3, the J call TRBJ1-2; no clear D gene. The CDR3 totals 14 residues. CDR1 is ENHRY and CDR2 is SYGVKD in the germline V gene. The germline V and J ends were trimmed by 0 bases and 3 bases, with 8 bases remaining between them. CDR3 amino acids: CAISESARDYGYTF. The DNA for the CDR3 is TGTGCCATCAGTGAGTCGGCCAGAGACTATGGCTACACCTTC.

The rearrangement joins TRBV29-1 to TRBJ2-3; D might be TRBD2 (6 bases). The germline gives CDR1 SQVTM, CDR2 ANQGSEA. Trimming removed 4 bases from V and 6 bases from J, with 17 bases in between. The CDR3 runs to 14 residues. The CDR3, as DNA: TGCAGCGTTGCGGGAGCGTCGTTTCGGGATACGCAGTATTTT. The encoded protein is CSVAGASFRDTQYF.

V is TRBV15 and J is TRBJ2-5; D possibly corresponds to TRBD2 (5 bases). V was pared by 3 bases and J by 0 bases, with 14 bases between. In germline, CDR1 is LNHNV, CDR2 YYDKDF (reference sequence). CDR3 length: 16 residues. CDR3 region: CATSRNPLVNQETQYF. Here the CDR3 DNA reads TGTGCCACCAGCAGGAACCCACTAGTGAACCAAGAGACCCAGTACTTC.

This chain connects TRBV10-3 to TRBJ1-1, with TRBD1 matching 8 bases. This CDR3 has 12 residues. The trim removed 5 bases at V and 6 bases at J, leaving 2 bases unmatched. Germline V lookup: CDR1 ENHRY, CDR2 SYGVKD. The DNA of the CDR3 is TGTGCCATCAGTATGACAGGGGCTGAAGCTTTCTTT. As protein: CAISMTGAEAFF.

Written as DNA, the CDR3 is TGTGCCAGCTCACCGTCCACGAACACCGGGGAGCTGTTTTTT. Translated: CASSPSTNTGELFF. The gene calls are TRBV18 and TRBJ2-2; no clear D gene. The CDR3 covers 14 residues. The V gene's germline CDR1 is KGHSH and CDR2 LQKENI. V was pared by 3 bases and J by 0 bases, with 5 bases between.

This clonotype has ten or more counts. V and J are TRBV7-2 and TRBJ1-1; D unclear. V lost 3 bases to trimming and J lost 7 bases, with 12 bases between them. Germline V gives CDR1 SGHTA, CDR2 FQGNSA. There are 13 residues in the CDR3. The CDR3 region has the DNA TGTGCCAGCAGCTTGTGGCAGTTGGATGAAGCTTTCTTT. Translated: CASSLWQLDEAFF.

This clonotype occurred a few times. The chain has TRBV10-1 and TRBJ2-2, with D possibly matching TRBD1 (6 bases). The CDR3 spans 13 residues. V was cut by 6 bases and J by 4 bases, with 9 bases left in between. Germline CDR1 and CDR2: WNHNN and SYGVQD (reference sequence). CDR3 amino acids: CASRAGVTGELFF. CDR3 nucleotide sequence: TGCGCCAGCAGGGCAGGGGTCACCGGGGAGCTGTTTTTT.

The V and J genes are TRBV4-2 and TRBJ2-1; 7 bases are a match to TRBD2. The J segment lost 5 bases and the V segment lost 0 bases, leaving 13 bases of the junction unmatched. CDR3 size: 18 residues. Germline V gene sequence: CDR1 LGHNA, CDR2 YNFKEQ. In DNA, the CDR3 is TGTGCCAGCAGCCAAGACCGCTCCCGCCGGGACTATAACAATGAGCAGTTCTTC. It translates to CASSQDRSRRDYNNEQFF.